This is a list of T cell receptor beta chains from one sample in a study of CD8+ T cells in alopecia areata. The data were produced by immunoSEQ multiplex PCR, yet TCRdb's version contains in-frame clones alone and is incomplete. The sample lists over 100,000 clones, 50% to 55% occurring once. The source material was CD4+ T cells sorted from blood, sampled at week 4, from a patient treated with tofacitinib. The receptor set was obtained from a human donor with alopecia areata. Each CDR3 is given with its conserved first and last residue. The D gene is left open where the match is weak. Some rows have no size entry. The others give once, few or many, or a class for an expanded clone.

>medium-sized|TRBV7-9|.|TRBJ2-3
TGTGCCAGCAGCTTAGGTAGAACCGACGCTAGCACAGATACGCAGTATTTT
CASSLGRTDASTDTQYF
>.|TRBV30|.|TRBJ1-5
TGTGCCTGGAGTCTTGGACAGCCGAAGTTCGGCAATCAGCCCCAGCATTTT
CAWSLGQPKFGNQPQHF
>.|TRBV30|.|TRBJ2-4
TGTGCCTCTAGGCGCGGAGGAACCAAAAACATTCAGTACTTC
CASRRGGTKNIQYF
>.|TRBV15|.|TRBJ1-5
TGTGCCACCAGCAGAGTCAGATCGCCCCAGCATTTT
CATSRVRSPQHF
>.|TRBV2|.|TRBJ1-2
TGTGCCAGCAGTGAAGGAACGGGGAACACCTTC
CASSEGTGNTF
>few|TRBV5-4|.|TRBJ2-7
TGTGCCAGCAGCCAACGTGAAAGATCCTACGAGCAGTACTTC
CASSQRERSYEQYF
>.|TRBV30|.|TRBJ1-1
TGTGCCTGGAGTGTCGGAGGGACGTTGAACACTGAAGCTTTCTTT
CAWSVGGTLNTEAFF
>.|TRBV5-1|.|TRBJ2-7
TGCGCCAGCAGCTTGGTCTACAGGGCGAGGGGCGAGCAGTACTTC
CASSLVYRARGEQYF
>.|TRBV4-2|TRBD2|TRBJ2-7
TGTGCCAGCAGCCAAGATCAAAGCGGGGGCTACGAGCAGTACTTC
CASSQDQSGGYEQYF
>few|TRBV30|.|TRBJ1-3
TGTGCCTGGAGTGTACCCGACATTTGGGGAAACACCATATATTTT
CAWSVPDIWGNTIYF
>.|TRBV30|.|TRBJ2-1
TGTGCCTGGGGAAACAAGGGCTCCTACAATGAGCAGTTCTTC
CAWGNKGSYNEQFF
>.|TRBV5-1|TRBD1|TRBJ1-2
TGCGCCAGCAGCGACGCAGGGGGCGTCTATGGCTACACCTTC
CASSDAGGVYGYTF
>few|TRBV27|TRBD1|TRBJ2-1
TGTGCCAGCAGTTTAGACAGGGTGAGCAATGAGCAGTTCTTC
CASSLDRVSNEQFF
>.|TRBV29-1|TRBD1|TRBJ1-1
TGCAGCTTCGAGGAAGGACAGGGTAGGCGAGCTTTCTTT
CSFEEGQGRRAFF
>.|TRBV7-3|.|TRBJ2-1
TGTGCCAGCAGCTTAACATCCGGAACGCACAATGAGCAGTTCTTC
CASSLTSGTHNEQFF
>.|TRBV30|TRBD1|TRBJ1-2
TGTGCCGGGACAGTCACGAGATCAGGCTACACCTTC
CAGTVTRSGYTF
>few|TRBV7-9|.|TRBJ2-7
TGTGCCAGCAGCCCGTACCGGGGCCCCTACGAGCAGTACTTC
CASSPYRGPYEQYF